This passage covers 10 T cell receptor beta chains from one sample sequenced in a study of cytomegalovirus exposure and HLA in healthy donors. 60 Vbeta and 13 Jbeta primers were used in PCR. Using immunoSEQ multiplex PCR, the repertoire was profiled, and TCRdb retains in-frame clones only, with some absent. The sample shows over 55,000 clones, just under 80% of them seen only once. The specimen sequenced was PBMCs. These receptors were collected from a woman aged 25-40 years in good health and CMV-seronegative.

The chain's CDR3 is CASSREGVRRGNTEAFF. As DNA, the CDR3 is TGTGCCAGCAGCCGGGAGGGGGTTAGGAGAGGGAACACTGAAGCTTTCTTT. V and J are TRBV14 and TRBJ1-1; TRBD1 is a possible D gene (6 bases). This CDR3 comprises 17 residues. V was clipped by 4 bases and J by 1 base, with 19 bases between them. Germline V gives CDR1 SGHDN, CDR2 FVKESK.

This clone was counted only a few times. The J gene is TRBJ2-7, the V gene TRBV5-1; TRBD1 aligns across 10 bases. Germline lookup yields CDR1 SGHRS and CDR2 YFSETQ. This CDR3 has 14 amino acids. V shed 3 bases and J 4 bases; nucleotides not matched to a gene: 4. The CDR3 nucleotides read TGCGCCAGCAGCTGGGACAGGGGAGAGTACGAGCAGTACTTC. Amino acid sequence: CASSWDRGEYEQYF.

The rearrangement joins TRBV11-2 to TRBJ2-3; D possibly corresponds to TRBD1 (5 bases). CDR3 length: 18 residues. Germline V lookup: CDR1 SGHAT, CDR2 FQNNGV. V was cut by 1 base and J by 0 bases, with 17 bases left in between. Here the CDR3 reads CASSLALDSPRSTDTQYF. CDR3 bases: TGTGCCAGCAGCTTAGCCTTAGACAGCCCCCGTAGCACAGATACGCAGTATTTT.

V is TRBV6-5 and J is TRBJ1-2; D is undetermined. Trimming cost V 8 bases and J 3 bases, with 10 bases left between them. The CDR3 spans 12 residues. Germline V gene data show CDR1 as MNHEY and CDR2 as SVGAGI. The chain's CDR3 is CASRKGDYGYTF. Here the CDR3 DNA reads TGTGCCAGCCGAAAAGGAGACTATGGCTACACCTTC.

This clone was found once. This chain joins TRBV7-9 and TRBJ2-7; TRBD1 matches 7 bases. Germline V gene data show CDR1 as SEHNR and CDR2 as FQNEAQ (reference sequence). There are 14 residues in the CDR3. The ends lost 4 bases at V and 4 bases at J; junction bases unmatched: 7. The CDR3 loop reads CASSSRDRAYEQYF. The CDR3, as DNA: TGTGCCAGCAGCTCCCGGGACAGAGCTTACGAGCAGTACTTC.

The chain links TRBV7-9 to TRBJ2-7; no definite D call. Germline CDR1 SEHNR, CDR2 FQNEAQ (reference sequence). Trimming cost V 4 bases and J 5 bases, with 15 bases left between them. This CDR3 comprises 14 residues. The CDR3 nucleotides read TGTGCCAGCAGCTCCCCGCGGCAGTCCCACGAGCAGTACTTC. The encoded protein is CASSSPRQSHEQYF.

The chain couples TRBV6-5 to TRBJ1-3, with a weak D call TRBD1 (5 bases). Trimming took 0 bases from V and 6 from J, leaving 12 bases between them. The germline V gene has CDR1 MNHEY and CDR2 SVGAGI. This CDR3 contains 15 residues. This chain's CDR3 is CASSYSGRAENTIYF. The CDR3 region has the DNA TGTGCCAGCAGTTACTCCGGCAGGGCCGAAAACACCATATATTTT.

V is TRBV29-1 and J is TRBJ1-1; D unresolved. This CDR3 contains 12 residues. The V end was cut by 6 bases, the J end by 0 bases, with 8 bases between. Looked up from germline, CDR1 is SQVTM and CDR2 is ANQGSEA. CDR3 coding DNA: TGCAGCGTCCAACAGTTGAACACTGAAGCTTTCTTT. Translated, it gives CSVQQLNTEAFF.

The V and J genes are TRBV5-1 and TRBJ2-7, with D possibly being TRBD1 (6 bases). Germline V gene lookup returns CDR1 SGHRS and CDR2 YFSETQ. The CDR3 contains 15 residues. V lost 4 bases, J lost 6 bases, and 20 bases lay in between. The CDR3 DNA is TGCGCCAGCAGCCCGCCAGACAGGAGCAGGCTCGAGCAGTACTTC. Translating gives CASSPPDRSRLEQYF.

This clone was seen more than once but under ten times. In nucleotides, the CDR3 is TGTGCCAGCAGCCTTAATCCTAGCGGGGGGCTAAATGAGCAGTTCTTC. This translates into CASSLNPSGGLNEQFF. This chain uses TRBV4-2 with TRBJ2-1; 11 bases fit TRBD2. In germline, CDR1 is LGHNA, CDR2 YNFKEQ. With 4 bases clipped from V and 7 bases from J, the junction kept 9 bases outside the gene matches. The CDR3 is 16 amino acids.